Listed below are T cell receptor beta chains from one sample, sequenced in a study of shared clonotypes between healthy human individuals. Measured with immunoSEQ multiplex PCR; TCRdb has only the in-frame clones, and not every one. This sample has some 2 million clones, with roughly 95% found just once. Specimen: naive CD4+ T cells sorted from blood. The receptors originated from a man younger than 35 in good health. Each CDR3 is given with its conserved first and last residue. A D gene is named only where the DNA matches it firmly. Clone size, where shown, is once, few, many, or a class for clones that have expanded.

D	J	size	V	DNA	CDR3
-	TRBJ2-5	-	TRBV11-2	TGTGCCAGCAGCGGTAACCGGGGGGCGAGGGAGACCCAGTACTTC	CASSGNRGARETQYF
-	TRBJ2-2	few	TRBV11-3	TGTGCCAGCAGCTTAGATCGGCTTAGCGGGGAGCTGTTTTTT	CASSLDRLSGELFF
-	TRBJ2-6	-	TRBV4-1	TGCGCCAGCAGCCCGAATCCCGGGGCCAACGTCCTGACTTTC	CASSPNPGANVLTF
TRBD1	TRBJ1-5	-	TRBV27	TGTGCCAGCAGGGTCCTCGGGACAGTCAATAATCAGCCCCAGCATTTT	CASRVLGTVNNQPQHF
TRBD1	TRBJ2-7	once	TRBV11-2	TGTGCCAGCAGCTCCCGGGACAGTGCTTACTACGAGCAGTACTTC	CASSSRDSAYYEQYF
-	TRBJ1-2	-	TRBV19	TGTGCCAGCCAGGATAAGGGCTATGGCTACACCTTC	CASQDKGYGYTF
-	TRBJ2-7	-	TRBV11-2	TGTGCCAGCAGCTTAGGGCTAGCGAACTACGAGCAGTACTTC	CASSLGLANYEQYF
-	TRBJ2-1	-	TRBV6-5	TGTGCCAGCGCCCGGGACTCAGGCAATGAGCAGTTCTTC	CASARDSGNEQFF
-	TRBJ2-5	-	TRBV7-9	TGTGCCAGCAGCCTTTACGAGACCCAGTACTTC	CASSLYETQYF
-	TRBJ1-2	once	TRBV10-3	TGTGCCATCAGTGCAGGCGAAAACTATGGCTACACCTTC	CAISAGENYGYTF
-	TRBJ1-1	-	TRBV10-1	TGCGCCAGCAGTGCCGGGCAGGGTCATGACACTGAAGCTTTCTTT	CASSAGQGHDTEAFF
TRBD2	TRBJ2-5	-	TRBV28	TGTGCCAGCAGTTCCCCGGGGCGGGGGGGCAAAACCCAAGAGACCCAGTACTTC	CASSSPGRGGKTQETQYF
-	TRBJ2-7	-	TRBV6-6	TGTGCCAGCAGTACCCCTACCGCAGGCTACGAGCAGTACTTC	CASSTPTAGYEQYF
-	TRBJ1-1	-	TRBV5-1	TGCGCCAGCAGCTCGGGACAGAACACTGAAGCTTTCTTT	CASSSGQNTEAFF
TRBD2	TRBJ2-3	-	TRBV6-6	TGTGCCAGCAGTTACCAGCGGGAAGTAGATACGCAGTATTTT	CASSYQREVDTQYF
-	TRBJ2-7	-	TRBV11-2	TGTGCCAGCAGGCTTTCAGGGACCCACGAGCAGTACTTC	CASRLSGTHEQYF
TRBD1	TRBJ1-2	-	TRBV7-2	TGTGCCAGCAGCTTAGCCCTCACAGGGGGCGGTAACTATGGCTACACCTTC	CASSLALTGGGNYGYTF
-	TRBJ1-5	-	TRBV6-1	TGTGCCAGCAGTCTCAACCAGCCCCAGCATTTT	CASSLNQPQHF
-	TRBJ2-4	once	TRBV6-1	TGTGCCAGCACAGGAGACATACTAGCCAAAAACATTCAGTACTTC	CASTGDILAKNIQYF
TRBD2	TRBJ2-1	-	TRBV28	TGTGCCAGCAGTCAACCGGGGGGTTCCACGGTTTACAATGAGCAGTTCTTC	CASSQPGGSTVYNEQFF
-	TRBJ1-5	-	TRBV27	TGTGCCAGCAGTTCAATCAATCAGCCCCAGCATTTT	CASSSINQPQHF
TRBD1	TRBJ1-2	-	TRBV30	TGTGCCGGAAAACGGGACAGGGGAAACTATGGCTACACCTTC	CAGKRDRGNYGYTF
TRBD1	TRBJ1-1	-	TRBV7-6	TGTGCCAGCAGCCAACAACCCGGACAGGGCGAAGCTTTCTTT	CASSQQPGQGEAFF
TRBD1	TRBJ2-7	-	TRBV7-3	TGTGCCAGCAGCGTGACCGGGACAGAATACTACGAGCAGTACTTC	CASSVTGTEYYEQYF
TRBD1	TRBJ1-1	-	TRBV28	TGTGCCAGCAGTTGGTGGACAGGGGTCACTGAAGCTTTCTTT	CASSWWTGVTEAFF
-	TRBJ1-1	-	TRBV30	TGTGCCTGGAGCTGGCGGACCTCTGGGGATCGGAACACTGAAGCTTTCTTT	CAWSWRTSGDRNTEAFF
TRBD1	TRBJ2-7	-	TRBV11-2	TGTGCCAGCAGCCTGGGCAGGGGGAGCTCCTACGAGCAGTACTTC	CASSLGRGSSYEQYF
-	TRBJ1-4	-	TRBV4-3	TGCGCCAGCAGCCAACAACCATGGGGGCTGGCTAATGAAAAACTGTTTTTT	CASSQQPWGLANEKLFF
TRBD2	TRBJ2-5	-	TRBV6-5	TGTGCCAGCAGTTACGGGACTATAGAGACCCAGTACTTC	CASSYGTIETQYF
TRBD1	TRBJ1-6	-	TRBV2	TGTGCCAGCAGTGCCGGGACAGTGGATTCACCCCTCCACTTT	CASSAGTVDSPLHF
TRBD1	TRBJ2-7	-	TRBV15	TGTGCCACCAGCAGGGACAGGGGTGAGCAGTACTTC	CATSRDRGEQYF
-	TRBJ2-1	-	TRBV6-5	TGTGCCAGCGGGGGCCTAGTTGTGAATGAGCAGTTCTTC	CASGGLVVNEQFF
-	TRBJ2-2	-	TRBV10-3	TGTGCCATCAGTCCCCCCCCCGGGACACACACCGGGGAGCTGTTTTTT	CAISPPPGTHTGELFF
-	TRBJ2-3	-	TRBV18	TGTGCCAGCTCACCACCGAATGTACAACTCTTCACAGATACGCAGTATTTT	CASSPPNVQLFTDTQYF
-	TRBJ1-5	-	TRBV19	TGTGCCAGTAGTCAGGGTCCCATCTCGCCCCAGCATTTT	CASSQGPISPQHF
-	TRBJ1-3	once	TRBV28	TGTGCCAGCAGTTTAGACTCAAGGGGTACTGGAAACACCATATATTTT	CASSLDSRGTGNTIYF
-	TRBJ2-5	-	TRBV5-1	TGCGCCAGCAGCCAAAACAGGGTCTTGGAGACCCAGTACTTC	CASSQNRVLETQYF
-	TRBJ2-7	-	TRBV6-5	TGTGCCAGCAGTTACTACAGCGAGCAGTACTTC	CASSYYSEQYF
TRBD1	TRBJ1-4	-	TRBV28	TGTGCCAGCAGTCCGTGGACAGGGTGGGAAGTAAAACTGTTTTTT	CASSPWTGWEVKLFF
-	TRBJ2-2	-	TRBV5-4	TGTGCCAGCGGACAGACTAACACCGGGGAGCTGTTTTTT	CASGQTNTGELFF
-	TRBJ2-2	-	TRBV10-3	TGTGCCATCAGTGATGACTTTAGCACCGGGGAGCTGTTTTTT	CAISDDFSTGELFF
TRBD2	TRBJ2-1	-	TRBV9	TGTGCCAGCAGCTCTAGACATCAAGGACTAGCGAATGAGCAGTTCTTC	CASSSRHQGLANEQFF
-	TRBJ1-2	-	TRBV6-5	TGTGCCAGCACCCGGGGGGCTAACTATGGCTACACCTTC	CASTRGANYGYTF
-	TRBJ2-5	-	TRBV5-1	TGCGCCAGCAGCTTAACGAGAATCCAAGAGACCCAGTACTTC	CASSLTRIQETQYF
-	TRBJ2-2	-	TRBV6-8	TGTGCCAGCAGACACCCTCTGGCGTCCGGGGAGCTGTTTTTT	CASRHPLASGELFF
-	TRBJ1-1	-	TRBV2	TGTGCCAGCAGCCGAAGAAGGGCAGGGGCGAACACTGAAGCTTTCTTT	CASSRRRAGANTEAFF
-	TRBJ2-3	-	TRBV9	TGTGCCAGCAGCGTAGTGACTGGCGCAGATACGCAGTATTTT	CASSVVTGADTQYF
-	TRBJ1-3	once	TRBV2	TGTGCCAGCAGTGAATGGTCAGGGCCCGGAAACACCATATATTTT	CASSEWSGPGNTIYF
-	TRBJ1-1	-	TRBV29-1	TGCAGCGTCGGCCGAGGGGGAAACACTGAAGCTTTCTTT	CSVGRGGNTEAFF
-	TRBJ1-1	once	TRBV5-1	TGCGCCAGCAGCGACGGGGGGTCGGCGAACACTGAAGCTTTCTTT	CASSDGGSANTEAFF
-	TRBJ2-7	-	TRBV5-1	TGCGCCAGCAGCTTGACAGGAAGTTTAGTCTACGAGCAGTACTTC	CASSLTGSLVYEQYF
-	TRBJ2-5	-	TRBV5-1	TGCGCCAGCAGCTTGGATTCCCTCTCGGGGGTAGAGACCCAGTACTTC	CASSLDSLSGVETQYF
TRBD2	TRBJ2-7	-	TRBV9	TGTGCCAGCACACCGCAAGGACTAGCGGGAGACGAGCAGTACTTC	CASTPQGLAGDEQYF
TRBD1	TRBJ1-6	-	TRBV6-5	TGTGCCAGCAGGTCACAGGGGTATAATTCACCCCTCCACTTT	CASRSQGYNSPLHF
TRBD1	TRBJ1-2	-	TRBV28	TGTGCCAGCAATTTTGGGGACAGCGGCTATGGCTACACCTTC	CASNFGDSGYGYTF